This T cell receptor (beta chain) is from a study of cytomegalovirus exposure and HLA in healthy donors. Study results and caveats: Reports credit the classifier with highly specific, highly sensitive diagnosis of cytomegalovirus status. Altogether, 150 to 200 TCR beta chains were recorded as cytomegalovirus-associated.

The CDR3 consists of 16 residues. Germline trimming cut 4 bases from V and 3 bases from J; bases unmatched to any gene: 11. From germline, CDR1 is SGHDT and CDR2 YYEEEE. This PCR relied on a set of 60 Vbeta primers and 13 Jbeta primers. The method was immunoSEQ multiplex PCR; TCRdb's version includes in-frame clones alone and lacks a portion of them. The sample contains approximately 130,000 clones, roughly 84% of which appear only once. To note about this clone: Antigen unknown.

The sequenced sample was PBMCs. This clonotype was sampled from a man aged 50 to 60 in good health and CMV-seronegative. The rearrangement uses TRBV5-6 and TRBJ1-2, with TRBD1 matching 8 bases. The CDR3 here is CASSPTLQGEDYGYTF. For the CDR3, the DNA is TGTGCCAGCAGCCCAACCCTACAGGGGGAGGACTATGGCTACACCTTC.